This TCR beta chain came from a study of radiation and T cells in renal cell carcinoma. The study's findings and limits: Top tumor clonotypes rose in blood 2 weeks post-radiation, then contracted.

CDR1 is KGHSH and CDR2 is LQKENI in the germline V gene. Trimming removed 6 bases from V and 7 bases from J, with 10 bases in between. CDR3 length: 13 residues. Concerning this clone itself: What it recognizes is unknown.

Clones were sequenced by immunoSEQ multiplex PCR, and TCRdb holds only the in-frame ones, with some missing. The sample gives some 150,000 clones, roughly 86% of which show up once; 10% to 15% is in the top ten. As for time point: blood 2 weeks post-SBRT. Documented treatment: 15 Gy SBRT to primary tumor, nephrectomy 4 weeks later. Clear cell pathology was present in this patient's renal cell carcinoma. This specimen consisted of blood, obtained from a patient whose treatment included radiotherapy and nephrectomy. J is TRBJ1-6 and V is TRBV18; D gene ambiguous. The sequence was obtained from a woman aged 50 to 65 with renal cell carcinoma. The CDR3 sequence: CASSQEANSPLHF. The CDR3 nucleotides read TGTGCCAGCTCGCAGGAAGCAAATTCACCCCTCCACTTT. The full variable domain, in which reference TRBV18 and TRBJ1-6 provide the parts outside the CDR3, is NAGVMQNPRHLVRRRGQEARLRCSPMKGHSHVYWYRQLPEEGLKFMVYLQKENIIDESGMPKERFSAEFPKEGPSILRIQQVVRGDSAAYFCASSQEANSPLHFGNGTRLTVT.